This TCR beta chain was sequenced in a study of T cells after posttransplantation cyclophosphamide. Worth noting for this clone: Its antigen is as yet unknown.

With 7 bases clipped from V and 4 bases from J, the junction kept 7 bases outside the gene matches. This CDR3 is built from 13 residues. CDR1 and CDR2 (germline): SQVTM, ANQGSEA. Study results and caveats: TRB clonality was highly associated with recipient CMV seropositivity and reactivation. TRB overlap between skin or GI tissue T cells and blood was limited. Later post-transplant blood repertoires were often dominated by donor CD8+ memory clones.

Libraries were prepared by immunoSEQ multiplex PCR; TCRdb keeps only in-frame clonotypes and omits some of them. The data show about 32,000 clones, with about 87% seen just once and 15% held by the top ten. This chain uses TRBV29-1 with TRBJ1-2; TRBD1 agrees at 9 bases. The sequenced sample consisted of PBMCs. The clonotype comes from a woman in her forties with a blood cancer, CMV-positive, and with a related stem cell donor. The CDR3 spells CSAGQGTIYGYTF. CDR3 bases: TGCAGCGCGGGACAGGGCACCATCTATGGCTACACCTTC.